These 19 T cell receptor beta chains share one sample of origin, sequenced in a study of shared clonotypes between healthy human individuals. Sequenced by immunoSEQ multiplex PCR; TCRdb stores in-frame clones only, minus some. The sample contains fewer than 550,000 clones, 60% to 80% of which appear only once. The sequencing sample was made of PBMCs. The receptors were gathered from a woman aged 40 to 50 in good health. Some clones in this sample may be carry-over from other donors' samples.

Notes on this clone: A single base is all that separates this from a far larger clone, so a read error is likely. The chain recombines TRBV28 with TRBJ2-1; D gene ambiguous. Trimming stripped 7 bases from V and 3 bases from J, with 4 bases between. The CDR3 extends over 11 amino acids. CDR1 MDHEN and CDR2 SYDVKM come from the germline V gene. This CDR3 is CASIFYNEQFF. The CDR3 nucleotides are TGTGCCAGCATCTTCTACAATGAGCAGTTCTTC.

As to this clone: This may be a read error, as it is one base from a much larger clone. The V gene is TRBV30, the J gene TRBJ2-2; the D gene is possibly TRBD2 (6 bases). The CDR3 is made up of 15 amino acids. CDR1 and CDR2 (germline): GTSNPN, SVGIG (reference sequence). CDR3 nucleotides: TGTGCCTGGAGTGTACGGGAGAAGGACACCGGGGAGCTGTCTTTT. Translation: CAWSVREKDTGELSF.

CDR3 amino acids: CASSLASEGGYEQYF. The CDR3 DNA reads as TGTGCCAGCAGCTTAGCTAGCGAGGGAGGGTACGAGCAGTACTTC. The genes are TRBV11-2 and TRBJ2-5, with 7 bases aligning to TRBD2. Matching the DNA end better, TRBJ2-7 makes the J call doubtful. Germline V gene data show CDR1 as SGHAT and CDR2 as FQNNGV. This CDR3 comprises 15 residues.

This clone showed up just once. The CDR3 sequence: CASSLRPAIYGYTF. For the CDR3, the DNA is TGTGCCAGCAGTTTACGGCCCGCGATCTATGGCTACACCTTC. The rearrangement links TRBV6-6 to TRBJ1-2; D remains ambiguous. In germline, CDR1 is MNHNY, CDR2 SVGAGI (reference sequence). The V end lost 4 bases, the J end lost 4 bases, and 13 bases lay between the germline ends. This CDR3 is 14 amino acids long.

The chain carries TRBV7-2 and TRBJ1-5, with no clear D. Trimming took off 2 bases at V and 1 base at J, with 12 bases between the two ends. The CDR3 totals 16 residues. Germline CDR1 SGHTA, CDR2 FQGNSA. Here the CDR3 DNA reads TGTGCCAGCAGCTTATTAGGAAGGGAGAGCAATCAGCCCCAGCATTTT. Translated, it gives CASSLLGRESNQPQHF.

The CDR3 DNA reads TGTGCCAGCAGCCCCCCCGGGGCCAACGTCCTGACTTTC. It specifies CASSPPGANVLTF. The V and J genes are TRBV6-5 and TRBJ2-6; D uncertain. This CDR3 is 13 amino acids long. The ends were cut back, 6 bases at V and 4 bases at J, with 7 bases in the middle. Germline CDR1 MNHEY, CDR2 SVGAGI.

Note on this clone: This sample also contains other DNA sequences that code for the same CDR3. The chain combines TRBV7-9 with TRBJ2-1; TRBD2 aligns across 11 bases. The V and J ends lost 1 base and 4 bases, in that order; junction bases with no gene match: 3. Germline loops: CDR1 SEHNR, CDR2 FQNEAQ (reference sequence). This CDR3 spans 16 amino acids. The CDR3 DNA follows: TGTGCCAGCAGCTTAGTGGGGACTAGCGGTTACAATGAGCAGTTCTTC. This sequence encodes CASSLVGTSGYNEQFF.

This chain links TRBV4-1 with TRBJ1-3; D is perhaps TRBD1 (5 bases). Per the germline V gene, CDR1 is MGHRA and CDR2 is YSYEKL. The length of the CDR3 is 16 residues. The V gene lost 3 bases and the J gene lost 2 bases, with 14 bases spanning the gap. The CDR3: CASSQLGEGAGNTIYF. DNA of the CDR3: TGCGCCAGCAGCCAGCTGGGGGAAGGTGCTGGAAACACCATATATTTT.

Note on this clone: Since a much larger clone is just one base distant, this may be a read error. V gene TRBV29-1 combines with J gene TRBJ2-1, with a weak D call TRBD1 (5 bases). The CDR3 sequence is 14 residues long. Germline V gives CDR1 SQVTM, CDR2 ANQGSEA. V was shortened by 4 bases and J by 8 bases, with 18 bases between the two germline ends. The CDR3 nucleotides read TGCAGCGTTGGGGGCCTAGACCCTGTTGATGAGCAGTTCTTC. Amino acid sequence: CSVGGLDPVDEQFF.

The chain links TRBV7-3 to TRBJ1-2; 7 bases line up with TRBD1. The CDR3 contains 14 residues. The V segment lost 5 bases and the J segment 3 bases; nucleotides outside the gene matches: 6. Germline V CDR1 and CDR2: SGHTA, FQGTGA. The CDR3, as DNA: TGTGCCAGCAGCGTCAGACAGGGCGACTATGGCTACACCTTC. It encodes CASSVRQGDYGYTF. Full variable domain (outside the CDR3, taken from reference TRBV7-3 and TRBJ1-2): GAGVSQTPSNKVTEKGKYVELRCDPISGHTALYWYRQSLGQGPEFLIYFQGTGAADDSGLPNDRFFAVRPEGSVSTLKIQRTERGDSAVYLCASSVRQGDYGYTFGSGTRLTVV.

The chain uses TRBV11-3 and TRBJ2-5; 8 bases match TRBD2. Matching the DNA end better, TRBJ2-7 makes the J call doubtful. This CDR3 is built from 15 residues. From germline, CDR1 is SGHNT and CDR2 YENEEA. The chain's CDR3 is CASSLNSGAWYEQYF. The DNA for the CDR3 is TGTGCCAGCAGCTTAAATAGCGGGGCTTGGTACGAGCAGTACTTC.

The chain has TRBV30 and TRBJ2-6; TRBD1 matches at 11 bases. Unmatched junction bases numbered 3, after V lost 1 base and J lost 1 base. The CDR3 extends over 17 amino acids. Per germline, CDR1 GTSNPN and CDR2 SVGIG (reference sequence). Here the CDR3 reads CAWSAGTGGSGANVLTF. For the CDR3, the DNA is TGTGCCTGGAGTGCCGGGACAGGGGGTTCTGGGGCCAACGTCCTGACTTTC.

The chain joins TRBV5-8 to TRBJ2-5; D not resolved. From germline, CDR1 is SGHTS and CDR2 YDEGEE. CDR3 length: 14 amino acids. Trimming removed 0 bases at V and 5 bases at J, with 11 bases between. In nucleotides, the CDR3 is TGTGCCAGCAGCTTGGCCGTTGTTCCTGAGACCCAGTACTTC. Translated, it gives CASSLAVVPETQYF. The whole variable domain, remainder taken from reference TRBV5-8 and TRBJ2-5, is EAGVTQSPTHLIKTRGQQATLRCSPISGHTSVYWYQQALGLGLQFLLWYDEGEERNRGNFPPRFSGRQFPNYSSELNVNALELEDSALYLCASSLAVVPETQYFGPGTRLLVL.

The V gene is TRBV5-4, the J gene TRBJ2-7; 7 bases align to TRBD2. V was clipped by 4 bases and J by 4 bases; unmatched bases: 11. The CDR3 totals 15 residues. Germline V gene lookup returns CDR1 SGHNT and CDR2 YYREEE (reference sequence). CDR3 in amino acids: CASSPAGVNKYEQYF. The CDR3 coding sequence is TGTGCCAGCAGCCCCGCGGGAGTAAATAAGTACGAGCAGTACTTC.

The V call is TRBV10-3, the J call TRBJ1-1, with a tentative D call TRBD1 (5 bases). CDR1 and CDR2 from the germline V gene are ENHRY and SYGVKD. This CDR3 is 12 amino acids long. Between the trimmed V and J ends, which lost 4 bases and 7 bases, there was a span of 10 bases. The DNA for the CDR3 is TGTGCCATCAGTGGGGGCGGGGATGAAGCTTTCTTT. This encodes CAISGGGDEAFF.

The chain combines TRBV7-8 with TRBJ2-3; TRBD2 matches at 9 bases. Germline trimming cut 6 bases from V and 4 bases from J; bases unmatched to any gene: 5. This CDR3 has 14 amino acids. CDR1 is SGHVS, CDR2 FQNEAQ, per germline. The CDR3 bases are TGTGCCAGCAGTCATAGCGGGAGTGCAGATACGCAGTATTTT. Its protein product is CASSHSGSADTQYF.

This clone appeared once. The V and J genes are TRBV10-2 and TRBJ1-5, with no clear D. The germline gives CDR1 WSHSY, CDR2 SAAADI. The length of the CDR3 is 13 residues. Trimming stripped 0 bases from V and 4 bases from J, with 4 bases between. The CDR3: CASSESRNQPQHF. Here the CDR3 DNA reads TGCGCCAGCAGTGAGTCACGGAATCAGCCCCAGCATTTT.

The count of this clone is one. A read error may be the cause here, since a much bigger clone is one base away. The gene calls are TRBV7-9 and TRBJ2-5, with 7 bases that match TRBD1. The CDR3 runs 15 residues. Trimming took 1 base from V and 2 from J; bases not matched to a gene: 4. Germline V CDR1 and CDR2: SEHNR, FQNEAQ (reference sequence). CDR3 sequence (DNA): TGTGCCAGCAGCTTAGGGGGGACAGAGCAAGAGACCCAGTACTTC. Protein sequence: CASSLGGTEQETQYF. Using reference TRBV7-9 and TRBJ2-5 for the parts outside the CDR3, the full variable domain is DTGVSQNPRHKITKRGQNVTFRCDPISEHNRLYWYRQTLGQGPEFLTYFQNEAQLEKSRLLSDRFSAERPKGSFSTLEIQRTEQGDSAMYLCASSLGGTEQETQYFGPGTRLLVL.

In its sample, this clone was seen a few times. This chain's CDR3 is CASSDSGQSTEAFF. CDR3 coding DNA: TGTGCCAGCAGTGACTCAGGACAGAGCACTGAAGCTTTCTTT. V usage is TRBV6-4 and J usage is TRBJ1-1; TRBD1 might be the D (6 bases). Trimming cost V 0 bases and J 4 bases, with 9 bases left between them. The CDR3 covers 14 residues. Per the germline V gene, CDR1 is MRHNA and CDR2 is SNTAGT.